Listed below are T cell receptor beta chains from one sample, sequenced in a study of somatic mutations in cytotoxic T cells in rheumatoid arthritis. Repertoires were generated with immunoSEQ multiplex PCR, while TCRdb's copy carries only in-frame clones and drops some. The profile shows some 9,800 clones, around 81% of them singletons. Sequencing input: CD8+ T cells sorted from blood. Receptors were obtained from a woman aged 45-65 years in good health. Each CDR3 is given without its conserved first and last residue.

V	J	CDR3
TRBV4-3	TRBJ2-7	ASSQGTRAGYEQY
TRBV6-5	TRBJ1-6	ASTSGQGADSPLH
TRBV5-1	TRBJ2-2	ASSPRGPTSGNWLGELF
TRBV20-1	TRBJ1-1	SLTENTEAF
TRBV7-2	TRBJ1-3	ASSQYTGTGNTIY
TRBV27	TRBJ2-5	ASRLLAGGPLETQY
TRBV18	TRBJ1-1	ASSPPTVNTEAF
TRBV19	TRBJ2-7	ASSLTGDSYEQY
TRBV15	TRBJ1-1	ATSRPQGIVMNTEAF
TRBV2	TRBJ1-1	ASSSGTGGRTEAF
TRBV29-1	TRBJ2-1	SVEGGLAGALSYNEQF
TRBV4-2	TRBJ1-1	ASSHLNEGAF
TRBV5-4	-	ASSPGTSRYEQY
TRBV5-6	TRBJ2-7	ASSWGLGEYEQY
TRBV7-9	TRBJ1-4	ASSSTGGGDEKLF
TRBV10-1	TRBJ2-1	ASSDVRGEQF
TRBV30	TRBJ2-1	AWSHSEGEQF
TRBV5-4	TRBJ2-7	ASSLGFERSYEQY
TRBV15	TRBJ2-2	ATSREQGDTGELF
TRBV5-4	TRBJ2-2	ASSSISGDPNTGELF
TRBV19	TRBJ2-2	ASSIDRAGVGNTGELF
TRBV30	TRBJ1-5	ACVVGDGSNQPQH
TRBV7-6	TRBJ2-3	ASSLDRVDTQY
TRBV5-1	TRBJ1-2	ASSLGQSYGYT
TRBV7-2	TRBJ2-7	ASSFGPGGYEQY
TRBV7-8	TRBJ1-1	ASSFYGGTEAF
TRBV7-3	TRBJ2-5	ASSLTQGKTQY
TRBV9	TRBJ1-1	ASSPSGGAGTEAF
TRBV7-8	TRBJ1-2	ASSSDREGYGYT
TRBV4-3	TRBJ2-2	ASSQAMTFANTGELF
TRBV7-8	TRBJ2-7	ASSPPGPPEQY
TRBV4-1	TRBJ2-7	ASTHEGEQY
TRBV5-1	TRBJ2-3	ASLPEGSYTDTQY
TRBV11-3	TRBJ2-1	ASSLLGGNEQF
TRBV28	TRBJ1-2	ASRPPDSFYGYT